The text below deals with one T cell receptor (beta chain). Its antigen is unidentified. The data were obtained in a study of T cell responses to AZD1222 COVID-19 vaccine. In the study overall: Pooled samples include second doses given at about 4 or 12 weeks. General study results and limits: Epitopes outside B.1.351 and B.1.1.7 mutated regions reportedly drew nearly half of spike TCRs. Clonal diversity may have been underestimated, and the donors were mostly white British, with more females than males.

V was trimmed by 5 bases and J by 7 bases, leaving 12 bases between them. CDR3 size: 14 residues. Per germline, CDR1 SGHTA and CDR2 FQGNSA. TCRdb keeps only in-frame clones here, not all; method: immunoSEQ multiplex PCR. The data hold tens of thousands of clones, with roughly 87% observed a single time. The material was peripheral blood, obtained on day 0 of AZD1222 vaccination. This chain links TRBV7-2 with TRBJ1-6; D is possibly TRBD1 (6 bases). The source is an adult in good health. CDR3: CASSIVDRNSPLHF. CDR3 coding DNA: TGTGCCAGCAGCATAGTTGACAGGAATTCACCCCTCCACTTT. The whole variable domain, filled in from reference TRBV7-2 and TRBJ1-6, reads GAGVSQSPSNKVTEKGKDVELRCDPISGHTALYWYRQSLGQGLEFLIYFQGNSAPDKSGLPSDRFSAERTGGSVSTLTIQRTQQEDSAVYLCASSIVDRNSPLHFGNGTRLTVT.